Here is one TCR beta chain with its context. Germline lookup yields CDR1 SGHTA and CDR2 FQGNSA. This CDR3 is built from 12 residues. V was trimmed by 3 bases and J by 12 bases, leaving 12 bases between them. The source of the sample is a study of blood T cell repertoires in COVID-19. Looking at the study overall: Italy, Spain and the United States were the sources of the convalescent and acute COVID-19 samples. Nucleic acid was either cDNA or gDNA, and it came from T cells, B-cell-depleted T cells, or PBMCs.

How the authors handled the data: Amplification of reference gene primers was used by the study to estimate nucleated cell counts. Sequencing was performed with immunoSEQ multiplex PCR; in TCRdb, only in-frame clones are kept and a portion is missing. That table gives V, J and clone size, and the DNA gave D and trimming. The data contain 68,000 or so clones, about 86% of them singletons. The origin of this receptor is a man aged 50-59 years with acute or convalescent COVID-19. The genes are TRBV7-2 and TRBJ2-1; maybe TRBD2 (5 bases). Sequenced input: peripheral blood. Written as DNA, the CDR3 is TGTGCCAGCAGCTTGGCTAGCCGTAGGCAGTTCTTC. Its translation is CASSLASRRQFF.